Following are 22 T cell receptor beta chains from one sample sequenced in a study of T cells in tumors after PD-1 blockade (dated by TCRdb to between 2018 and 2020). The library was obtained by the immunoSEQ multiplex PCR assay. Not all clones reach the TCRdb copy of this immuneACCESS table, which keeps in-frame sequences only. Checked studies attribute under half of the gap to unresolved V genes and leave the rest unexplained. For this sample the table gives thousands of clones, of which around 62% were detected only once. Jointly, the top ten make up about 61% of the sample. The time point label of this sample denotes: after anti-PD-1 therapy. Sequenced material: tumor tissue, taken after anti-PD-1 treatment. Receptors were obtained from a human donor with cutaneous squamous cell carcinoma.

The V gene is TRBV13, the J gene TRBJ2-4; 10 positions agree with TRBD2. CDR1 is PRHDT and CDR2 is FYEKMQ in the germline V gene (reference sequence). Trimming cost V 6 bases and J 1 base; bases outside gene matches: 6. The CDR3 is 16 residues long. This chain's CDR3 is CASRQRGGLAKNIQYF. DNA of the CDR3: TGTGCCAGCAGACAGCGGGGGGGCTTGGCCAAAAACATTCAGTACTTC.

The chain joins TRBV11-2 to TRBJ1-6; the D is unclear. CDR3 length: 14 amino acids. Germline CDR1 SGHAT, CDR2 FQNNGV. With 1 base removed from V and 13 bases from J, the gap between germline ends came to 14 bases. In nucleotides, the CDR3 is TGTGCCAGCAGCTTAGGGAGACGGGGTTTCCCCCTCCACTTT. The encoded protein is CASSLGRRGFPLHF.

The chain is built from TRBV3-1 (or the pseudogene TRBV3-2) and TRBJ2-3; 9 bases match TRBD2. The germline V gene encodes CDR1 LGHDT and CDR2 YNNKEL (reference sequence). The CDR3 is 15 amino acids. After removal of 1 base from V and 5 bases from J, the junction contained 4 bases not matched to a gene. This CDR3 is CASSQGTSGLDTQYF. The DNA of the CDR3 is TGTGCCAGCAGCCAAGGAACTAGCGGGTTAGATACGCAGTATTTT.

There are a few counts of this clone. The CDR3 DNA sequence: TGTGCCAGCAGTGAAGCGTCAGGCGGTGGGGTACAGTACTTC. Residues: CASSEASGGGVQYF. This sequence joins TRBV6-1 and TRBJ2-5; D is undetermined. This CDR3 is 14 amino acids long. Trimming cost V 0 bases and J 11 bases, with 16 bases left between them. From germline, CDR1 is MNHNS and CDR2 SASEGT.

The chain links TRBV19 to TRBJ1-1; weak D call: TRBD1 (5 bases). CDR3 size: 11 residues. The V end lost 9 bases, the J end lost 5 bases, and 10 bases lay between the germline ends. The V gene's germline CDR1 is LNHDA and CDR2 SQIVND (reference sequence). In DNA form, the CDR3 reads TGTGCCAGCGGGGGGGATACTGAAGCTTTCTTT. Translation: CASGGDTEAFF.

V usage is TRBV11-3 and J usage is TRBJ1-6; D unresolved. Germline CDR1 SGHNT, CDR2 YENEEA. Trimming stripped 5 bases from V and 9 bases from J, with 17 bases between. This CDR3 is built from 15 residues. The CDR3 nucleotides are TGTGCCAGCAGCCTCCCCGAGCGGCCTTGTTCACCCCTCCACTTT. This sequence encodes CASSLPERPCSPLHF.

A word on this clone: The junction differs from germline at one of its ends, possibly a read error. V gene TRBV10-3 combines with J gene TRBJ2-2; 12 bases match TRBD2. The CDR3 is 15 residues long. Per the germline V gene, CDR1 is ENHRY and CDR2 is SYGVKD. The CDR3 reads CATSPSGGAAGELFF. CDR3 nucleotides: TGTGCCACCAGTCCTAGCGGGGGGGCCGCCGGGGAGCTGTTTTTT.

The chain has TRBV18 and TRBJ2-5, with a tentative D call TRBD2 (6 bases). CDR3 length: 12 residues. The V and J ends lost 3 bases and 5 bases respectively, with 7 bases between them. Germline CDR1 is KGHSH and CDR2 is LQKENI. CDR3: CASSPAGETQYF. The CDR3 DNA sequence: TGTGCCAGCTCACCCGCGGGGGAGACCCAGTACTTC.

By share of the sample, this clone is medium-sized. This chain uses TRBV27 with TRBJ1-2; TRBD1 matches at 8 bases. The V gene end was trimmed by 1 base and the J gene end by 7 bases; junction bases not matched to a gene: 5. The length of the CDR3 is 14 residues. Per the germline V gene, CDR1 is MNHEY and CDR2 is SMNVEV (reference sequence). The CDR3: CASSLYGQGLGYTF. Written as DNA, the CDR3 is TGTGCCAGCAGTTTATATGGACAGGGTCTTGGCTACACCTTC.

This chain connects TRBV29-1 to TRBJ1-4; 9 nucleotides line up with TRBD1. From germline, CDR1 is SQVTM and CDR2 ANQGSEA. V lost 0 bases, J lost 14 bases, and 7 bases stayed unmatched. The CDR3 is 13 residues long. The chain's CDR3 is CSVEDRGTGNLFF. As DNA, the CDR3 is TGCAGCGTTGAAGATCGAGGGACAGGGAATCTGTTTTTT.

By frequency in the sample, this clone is large. The rearrangement links TRBV19 to TRBJ2-1; the D is unclear. The germline gives CDR1 LNHDA, CDR2 SQIVND (reference sequence). This CDR3 is built from 13 residues. Trimming stripped 3 bases from V and 6 bases from J, with 9 bases between. The CDR3 spells CASSIVPGNEQFF. CDR3 DNA: TGTGCCAGTAGTATCGTCCCGGGCAATGAGCAGTTCTTC. Supplemented by reference TRBV19 and TRBJ2-1, the full variable domain reads DGGITQSPKYLFRKEGQNVTLSCEQNLNHDAMYWYRQDPGQGLRLIYYSQIVNDFQKGDIAEGYSVSREKKESFPLTVTSAQKNPTAFYLCASSIVPGNEQFFGPGTRLTVL.

This clone was seen a few times. The J gene is TRBJ1-5, the V gene TRBV12-3 or TRBV12-4, with TRBD1 identical over 8 bases. With 4 bases clipped from V and 4 bases from J, the junction kept 0 bases outside the gene matches. The CDR3 consists of 13 residues. DNA of the CDR3: TGTGCCAGCAGTTGGGACAGGAATCAGCCCCAGCATTTT. It translates to CASSWDRNQPQHF.

This clone came up a few times. The chain joins TRBV5-1 to TRBJ2-6, with unresolved D. Deletions cut 3 bases from V and 0 bases from J, with 10 bases between. The germline V gene has CDR1 SGHRS and CDR2 YFSETQ. The CDR3 loop spans 16 amino acids. The DNA of the CDR3 is TGCGCCAGCAGCTCCGACGGTAGCTCTGGGGCCAACGTCCTGACTTTC. Translated, it gives CASSSDGSSGANVLTF.

This chain connects TRBV3-1 (or the pseudogene TRBV3-2) to TRBJ2-1; 11 bases are shared with TRBD1. With V trimmed by 1 base and J by 8 bases, 7 bases remained unmatched. Per germline, CDR1 LGHDT and CDR2 YNNKEL (reference sequence). CDR3 length equals 16 residues. The CDR3 DNA sequence: TGTGCCAGCAGCCAAGTCGGGACAGGGGGGTCGGATGAGCAGTTCTTC. It codes for CASSQVGTGGSDEQFF.

This clone came up a few times. CDR3 nucleotides: TGTGCCAGCAGTGCCCTGCTCGTCGACCATAATGAAAAACTGTTTTTT. Translation: CASSALLVDHNEKLFF. V is TRBV6-1 and J is TRBJ1-4; D is undetermined. V lost 4 bases, J lost 4 bases, and 16 bases lay in between. This CDR3 is built from 16 residues. In germline, CDR1 is MNHNS, CDR2 SASEGT.

The V call is TRBV29-1, the J call TRBJ2-7; D not certain. CDR3 size: 12 residues. CDR1 is SQVTM, CDR2 ANQGSEA, per germline. Trimming took off 4 bases at V and 4 bases at J, with 11 bases between the two ends. The CDR3 bases are TGCAGCGTTGCAGAGACGGGTTACGAGCAGTACTTC. It encodes CSVAETGYEQYF.

This clone was found a few times. This chain links TRBV6-5 with TRBJ1-2; 7 positions match TRBD1. The CDR3 is made up of 14 amino acids. From germline, CDR1 is MNHEY and CDR2 SVGAGI. With V trimmed by 6 bases and J by 1 base, 5 bases remained unmatched. CDR3 sequence (DNA): TGTGCCAGCAGAGCCGGGACAGTTAACTATGGCTACACCTTC. Protein product: CASRAGTVNYGYTF.

This clone appeared a few times. V usage is TRBV5-1 and J usage is TRBJ2-3; D unclear. Trimming shortened V by 0 bases and J by 2 bases, and 10 bases separated the two germline ends. The germline gives CDR1 SGHRS, CDR2 YFSETQ. This CDR3 contains 15 residues. CDR3 in DNA: TGCGCCAGCAGCTTGGTTTTGGTAAACACAGATACGCAGTATTTT. Protein product: CASSLVLVNTDTQYF. Full variable domain (missing parts from reference TRBV5-1 and TRBJ2-3): KAGVTQTPRYLIKTRGQQVTLSCSPISGHRSVSWYQQTPGQGLQFLFEYFSETQRNKGNFPGRFSGRQFSNSRSEMNVSTLELGDSALYLCASSLVLVNTDTQYFGPGTRLTVL.

The rearrangement joins TRBV2 to TRBJ2-1; D possibly corresponds to TRBD2 (5 bases). Per the germline V gene, CDR1 is SNHLY and CDR2 is FYNNEI. The CDR3 runs 14 residues. Deletions cut 8 bases from V and 0 bases from J, with 11 bases between. The CDR3 protein is CASSERDSYNEQFF. Written as DNA, the CDR3 is TGTGCCAGCTCCGAGAGGGACTCCTACAATGAGCAGTTCTTC.

This chain connects TRBV5-1 to TRBJ1-1; D is unclear. Trimming removed 6 bases from V and 4 bases from J, with 16 bases in between. Germline assignment: CDR1 SGHRS and CDR2 YFSETQ. This CDR3 is 14 amino acids long. For the CDR3, the DNA is TGCGCCAGCAAGGGTGAGGGCCTGAGCACTGAAGCTTTCTTT. This codes for CASKGEGLSTEAFF.

J is TRBJ2-3 and V is TRBV7-9; 8 nucleotides match TRBD1. Germline CDR1 reads SEHNR; CDR2 reads FQNEAQ (reference sequence). The trim removed 1 base at V and 4 bases at J, leaving 1 base unmatched. There are 14 residues in the CDR3. The CDR3 loop is CASSLGTGPDTQYF. DNA of the CDR3: TGTGCCAGCAGCTTAGGGACAGGGCCAGATACGCAGTATTTT.

J is TRBJ2-5 and V is TRBV6-1, with 11 bases identical to TRBD2. Germline V gene lookup returns CDR1 MNHNS and CDR2 SASEGT. This CDR3 contains 20 residues. Losses at the gene ends were 3 bases for V and 1 base for J; bases not matched to a gene: 16. The CDR3 DNA is TGTGCCAGCAGTGATAAGAAAATTTCAGTAGCGGGAGGGTTCCAAGAGACCCAGTACTTC. The encoded protein is CASSDKKISVAGGFQETQYF.